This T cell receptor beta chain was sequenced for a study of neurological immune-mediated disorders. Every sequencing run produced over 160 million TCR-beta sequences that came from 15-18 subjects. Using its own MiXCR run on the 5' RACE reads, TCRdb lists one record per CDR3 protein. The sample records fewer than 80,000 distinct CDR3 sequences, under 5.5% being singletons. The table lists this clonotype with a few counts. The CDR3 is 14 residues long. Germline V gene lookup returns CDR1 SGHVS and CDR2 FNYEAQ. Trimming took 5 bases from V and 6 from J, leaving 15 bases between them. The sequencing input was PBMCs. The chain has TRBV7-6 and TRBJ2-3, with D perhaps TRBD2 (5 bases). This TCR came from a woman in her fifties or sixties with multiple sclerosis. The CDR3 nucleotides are TGTGCCAGCAGCGTTTCTGGTCGCGGGGATACGCAGTATTTT. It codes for CASSVSGRGDTQYF. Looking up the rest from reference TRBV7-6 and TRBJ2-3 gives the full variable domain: GAGVSQSPRYKVTKRGQDVALRCDPISGHVSLYWYRQALGQGPEFLTYFNYEAQQDKSGLPNDRFSAERPEGSISTLTIQRTEQRDSAMYRCASSVSGRGDTQYFGPGTRLTVL.